These 28 T cell receptor beta chains came from one sample sequenced in a study of identifying expanded T cells in peripheral blood. The table came from immunoSEQ multiplex PCR; TCRdb's copy has only in-frame clones and leaves some out. The table lists about 110,000 clones, approximately 90% of them singletons, with 8.4% in the top ten. Sequencing used blood. The source is a person aged 18 to 70 in good health.

This chain connects TRBV7-9 to TRBJ1-1; no definite D call. The V gene's germline CDR1 is SEHNR and CDR2 FQNEAQ (reference sequence). This CDR3 comprises 10 residues. The V end was cut by 7 bases, the J end by 1 base, with 1 base between. The CDR3 loop is CASTNTEAFF. The CDR3 DNA reads TGTGCCAGCACGAACACTGAAGCTTTCTTT.

In DNA, the CDR3 is TGTGCCATCAGTGACCCAAGGGGGAGAATTAATGAGCAGTTCTTC. Protein product: CAISDPRGRINEQFF. The J gene is TRBJ2-1, the V gene TRBV10-3; perhaps TRBD1 as D (6 bases). This CDR3 is built from 15 residues. Germline CDR1 ENHRY, CDR2 SYGVKD. V was pared by 3 bases and J by 7 bases, with 16 bases between.

This clone is a singleton in its sample. V and J are TRBV19 and TRBJ2-1, with D hard to call. CDR3 length: 14 amino acids. V gave up 3 bases and J gave up 2 bases, with 8 bases separating them. Germline CDR1 LNHDA, CDR2 SQIVND (reference sequence). The CDR3 is CASSIGQTYNEQFF. The CDR3 region has the DNA TGTGCCAGTAGTATCGGTCAGACCTACAATGAGCAGTTCTTC.

The V gene is TRBV11-3, the J gene TRBJ1-3; D remains ambiguous. CDR3 length equals 13 residues. V was trimmed by 1 base and J by 7 bases, leaving 8 bases between them. Germline-derived CDR1 and CDR2 are SGHNT and YENEEA. This CDR3 is CASSLGEENTIYF. CDR3 sequence (DNA): TGTGCCAGCAGCTTAGGGGAAGAGAACACCATATATTTT.

The gene calls are TRBV28 and TRBJ1-4; the D is unclear. Per the germline V gene, CDR1 is MDHEN and CDR2 is SYDVKM. CDR3 length equals 15 residues. V was clipped by 0 bases and J by 2 bases, with 7 bases between them. CDR3 sequence: CASSLWPATNEKLFF. CDR3 DNA sequence: TGTGCCAGCAGTTTATGGCCGGCTACTAATGAAAAACTGTTTTTT.

This chain uses TRBV7-2 with TRBJ2-2; no clear D. Trimming took off 5 bases at V and 6 bases at J, with 7 bases between the two ends. Germline assignment: CDR1 SGHTA and CDR2 FQGNSA. The CDR3 contains 12 residues. DNA for the CDR3: TGTGCCAGCAGCCCCAGGTCCGGGGAGCTGTTTTTT. It is translated as CASSPRSGELFF. The full variable domain, in which reference TRBV7-2 and TRBJ2-2 provide the parts outside the CDR3, is GAGVSQSPSNKVTEKGKDVELRCDPISGHTALYWYRQSLGQGLEFLIYFQGNSAPDKSGLPSDRFSAERTGGSVSTLTIQRTQQEDSAVYLCASSPRSGELFFGEGSRLTVL.

The chain employs TRBV4-2 and TRBJ2-3; 15 nucleotides line up with TRBD2. Trimming took 5 bases from V and 9 from J; bases not matched to a gene: 6. This CDR3 comprises 15 residues. Germline V gene lookup returns CDR1 LGHNA and CDR2 YNFKEQ. CDR3 sequence: CASSLSGTSGGTQYF. The CDR3 DNA is TGTGCCAGCAGCTTATCCGGGACTAGCGGGGGGACGCAGTATTTT.

The chain is built from TRBV9 and TRBJ1-3, with 7 positions matching TRBD1. Unmatched junction bases numbered 7, after V lost 3 bases and J lost 4 bases. The germline V gene encodes CDR1 SGDLS and CDR2 YYNGEE. The CDR3 sequence is 15 residues long. CDR3 sequence (DNA): TGTGCCAGCAGCGCAAACCGGGACAGAGGAAACACCATATATTTT. It translates to CASSANRDRGNTIYF.

The rearrangement joins TRBV5-6 to TRBJ2-6; D is unclear. The V gene lost 3 bases and the J gene lost 1 base, with 14 bases spanning the gap. Germline values: CDR1 SGHDT, CDR2 YYEEEE. This CDR3 region has 17 residues. The CDR3 sequence is CASSSLMSMSGANVLTF. The CDR3 nucleotides read TGTGCCAGCAGCTCCCTAATGAGTATGTCTGGGGCCAACGTCCTGACTTTC.

V usage is TRBV21-1 and J usage is TRBJ2-1; TRBD2 reflects the table's D call only, with no check against the DNA. TRBV21-1 is noted as a pseudogene. This CDR3 region has 18 residues. CDR3 amino acids: CASSKDWRDSPGANEQFF. CDR3 bases: TGTGCCAGCAGCAAAGACTGGCGGGACTCCCCTGGGGCCAATGAGCAGTTCTTC.

This clone was counted a single time. CDR3 DNA: TGTGCCAGCAGCTTAGCAGACAGGGCGAGCACTGAAGCTTTCTTT. It is translated as CASSLADRASTEAFF. The chain uses TRBV7-8 and TRBJ1-1; the match to TRBD1 covers 7 bases. Germline V gene sequence: CDR1 SGHVS, CDR2 FQNEAQ. The CDR3 has 15 amino acids. J was trimmed by 4 bases and V by 0 bases; bases with no gene match: 5.

This clone was picked up a small number of times. V usage is TRBV21-1 and J usage is TRBJ2-5; the table calls TRBD1, which could not be checked here. TRBV21-1 has pseudogene status. The CDR3 is 18 amino acids. In DNA, the CDR3 is TGTGCCAGCAGCAGCGGGGTGACAGGGGGCGTACCGGGCGAGACCCAGTACTTC. It codes for CASSSGVTGGVPGETQYF.

The chain couples TRBV5-1 to TRBJ2-2; 11 bases align to TRBD2. CDR3 size: 16 residues. Per the germline V gene, CDR1 is SGHRS and CDR2 is YFSETQ. The V segment lost 2 bases and the J segment 1 base; nucleotides outside the gene matches: 1. CDR3 protein: CASSFGLAGNTGELFF. CDR3 nucleotide sequence: TGCGCCAGCAGCTTTGGACTAGCGGGGAACACCGGGGAGCTGTTTTTT.

The genes are TRBV5-4 and TRBJ2-5; 7 nucleotides match TRBD2. The junction had 3 bases not matched to a gene; V was cut back by 2 bases and J by 5 bases. This CDR3 has 13 residues. Germline lookup yields CDR1 SGHNT and CDR2 YYREEE (reference sequence). Written as DNA, the CDR3 is TGTGCCAGCAGCTTATGGGAGGGGGAGACCCAGTACTTC. This encodes CASSLWEGETQYF.

Note on this clone: A junction boundary mismatches the germline segment, possibly from a read error. The chain links TRBV30 to TRBJ1-5, with D unclear. CDR1 is GTSNPN, CDR2 SVGIG, per germline (reference sequence). The CDR3 length is 14 residues. The CDR3 DNA is TGTGCCTGGAGTGATGAGTCCTGTCGGTGCCCTTCTACTTTT. Translated, it gives CAWSDESCRCPSTF.

The chain is built from TRBV2 and TRBJ2-7; a possible D gene is TRBD2 (5 bases). The CDR3 sequence is 13 residues long. The V end lost 8 bases, the J end lost 2 bases, and 13 bases lay between the germline ends. Germline V CDR1 and CDR2: SNHLY, FYNNEI. CDR3 loop: CASGLERTYEQYF. The CDR3 bases are TGTGCCAGCGGACTCGAGCGGACCTACGAGCAGTACTTC.

This sequence joins TRBV30 and TRBJ2-7; D remains unclear. Germline CDR1 GTSNPN, CDR2 SVGIG (reference sequence). Trimming took off 2 bases at V and 2 bases at J, with 19 bases between the two ends. This CDR3 region has 16 residues. This CDR3 is CAWSHTRTGRAYEQYF. The CDR3 bases are TGTGCCTGGAGTCACACCCGGACCGGTAGGGCCTACGAGCAGTACTTC.

The chain recombines TRBV7-2 with TRBJ2-2, with D hard to call. The germline V gene encodes CDR1 SGHTA and CDR2 FQGNSA. V was cut by 5 bases and J by 5 bases, with 6 bases left in between. The CDR3 loop spans 12 amino acids. The CDR3 loop is CASSLPTGELFF. The DNA for the CDR3 is TGTGCCAGCAGCCTACCAACCGGGGAGCTGTTTTTT. The variable domain in full, with the rest retrieved from reference TRBV7-2 and TRBJ2-2, is GAGVSQSPSNKVTEKGKDVELRCDPISGHTALYWYRQSLGQGLEFLIYFQGNSAPDKSGLPSDRFSAERTGGSVSTLTIQRTQQEDSAVYLCASSLPTGELFFGEGSRLTVL.

The V gene is TRBV29-1, the J gene TRBJ1-5; a weak D match, TRBD1 (6 bases). Germline loops: CDR1 SQVTM, CDR2 ANQGSEA. The CDR3 loop spans 13 amino acids. Trimming shortened V by 3 bases and J by 6 bases, and 12 bases separated the two germline ends. The DNA of the CDR3 is TGCAGCGTTGACGCAGGGGAGGGTCAGCCCCAGCATTTT. Translation gives CSVDAGEGQPQHF.

Only one count was recorded for this clone. V is TRBV7-3 and J is TRBJ2-5; 9 nucleotides line up with TRBD2. The CDR3 spans 15 residues. Germline assignment: CDR1 SGHTA and CDR2 FQGTGA. J gave up 1 base and V 6 bases, and 6 bases lay outside the gene matches. CDR3 sequence (DNA): TGTGCCAGCAGTTCTAGCGGGGTTTTCCAAGAGACCCAGTACTTC. Encoded protein: CASSSSGVFQETQYF.

The chain joins TRBV29-1 to TRBJ2-1, with 10 bases aligning to TRBD2. With V trimmed by 2 bases and J by 4 bases, 5 bases remained unmatched. Germline V gene lookup returns CDR1 SQVTM and CDR2 ANQGSEA. This CDR3 has 15 amino acids. CDR3 residues: CSVETPSGGYNEQFF. The CDR3 DNA is TGCAGCGTTGAAACTCCTAGCGGGGGATACAATGAGCAGTTCTTC.

The chain joins TRBV7-2 to TRBJ2-3, with unresolved D. Germline values: CDR1 SGHTA, CDR2 FQGNSA. V shed 4 bases and J shed 7 bases, with 12 bases lying between them. The CDR3 consists of 13 residues. Here the CDR3 reads CASSSLARNTQYF. CDR3 bases: TGTGCCAGCAGCTCACTGGCAAGGAATACGCAGTATTTT.

V and J are TRBV6-5 and TRBJ2-5, with 7 nucleotides matching TRBD1. The CDR3 length is 14 residues. Germline lookup yields CDR1 MNHEY and CDR2 SVGAGI. V trimming: 7 bases; J trimming: 5 bases; junction bases outside the gene matches: 10. CDR3 nucleotide sequence: TGTGCCAGCACCACAGGGGATGCATGGGAGACCCAGTACTTC. It encodes CASTTGDAWETQYF.

This chain connects TRBV16 to TRBJ2-5, with a tentative D call TRBD2 (6 bases). Germline assignment: CDR1 KGHSY and CDR2 FQNENV. The CDR3 covers 14 residues. Trimming pared 4 bases from V and 4 bases from J, leaving 13 bases between. CDR3 in DNA: TGTGCCAGCAGCCCTATCGGGACTGGAGAGACCCAGTACTTC. It specifies CASSPIGTGETQYF. The whole variable domain, filled in from reference TRBV16 and TRBJ2-5, reads GEEVAQTPKHLVRGEGQKAKLYCAPIKGHSYVFWYQQVLKNEFKFLISFQNENVFDETGMPKERFSAKCLPNSPCSLEIQATKLEDSAVYFCASSPIGTGETQYFGPGTRLLVL.

The chain employs TRBV7-2 and TRBJ2-3; D gene ambiguous. Germline CDR1 and CDR2: SGHTA and FQGNSA. The CDR3 has 15 residues. Trimming took 5 bases from V and 2 from J, leaving 14 bases between them. The CDR3 region has the DNA TGTGCCAGCAGCCAGTTTGGGGTCCTCACAGATACGCAGTATTTT. The encoded protein is CASSQFGVLTDTQYF.

The rearrangement links TRBV7-2 to TRBJ1-6; D might be TRBD1 (6 bases). The CDR3 spans 16 residues. V shed 5 bases and J shed 13 bases, with 24 bases lying between them. CDR1 and CDR2 (germline): SGHTA, FQGNSA. The CDR3 reads CASSPRAGASVSPLHF. The CDR3 nucleotides are TGTGCCAGCAGCCCGCGGGCAGGGGCATCCGTTAGTCCCCTCCACTTT. Drawing the rest from reference TRBV7-2 and TRBJ1-6, the complete variable domain is GAGVSQSPSNKVTEKGKDVELRCDPISGHTALYWYRQSLGQGLEFLIYFQGNSAPDKSGLPSDRFSAERTGGSVSTLTIQRTQQEDSAVYLCASSPRAGASVSPLHFGNGTRLTVT.

The J gene is TRBJ2-5, the V gene TRBV9; D gene uncertain. V lost 4 bases to trimming and J lost 2 bases, with 15 bases between them. The CDR3 extends over 15 amino acids. Germline V CDR1 and CDR2: SGDLS, YYNGEE. The CDR3 loop reads CASSPRHGLQETQYF. The CDR3 DNA reads as TGTGCCAGCAGCCCCCGACACGGCCTTCAAGAGACCCAGTACTTC.

There are a few counts of this clone. The chain combines TRBV29-1 with TRBJ2-7; the D is unclear. Germline V lookup: CDR1 SQVTM, CDR2 ANQGSEA. Trimming took 7 bases from V and 6 from J, leaving 10 bases between them. The length of the CDR3 is 10 residues. The CDR3 sequence is CSAGEGEQYF. The CDR3 bases are TGCAGCGCAGGCGAAGGCGAGCAGTACTTC.